This passage covers 15 T cell receptor beta chains from one sample sequenced in a study of human T cells and chemical hapten exposure. The time point is: patch test 2, 6 weeks after DPC sensitization. Treatment specified: therapeutic diphenylcyclopropenone sensitization with weekly scalp DPC. TCRdb processed the RACE reads anew with MiXCR; each CDR3 protein has one entry. Among roughly 96,000 distinct CDR3 sequences, 7% to 10% were seen once, and the ten largest hold approximately 2.2%. The source material was whole blood, sampled in connection with sensitization to the hapten diphenylcyclopropenone (DPC). The receptor source for this set is a middle-aged woman with alopecia areata. Some clones in this sample may be carry-over from other donors' samples.

This clonotype occurred a few times. The genes are TRBV30 and TRBJ1-4, with a weak D call TRBD1 (5 bases). Trimming shortened V by 6 bases and J by 7 bases, and 15 bases separated the two germline ends. The germline V gene has CDR1 GTSNPN and CDR2 SVGIG (reference sequence). The CDR3 totals 13 residues. The CDR3 is CACKEPGGEKLFF. The CDR3 region has the DNA TGTGCCTGTAAGGAACCGGGGGGTGAAAAACTGTTTTTT.

This chain uses TRBV10-3 with TRBJ2-1; D is ambiguous. The ends were cut back, 4 bases at V and 7 bases at J, with 11 bases in the middle. In germline, CDR1 is ENHRY, CDR2 SYGVKD. There are 13 residues in the CDR3. The CDR3: CAISGALSNEQFF. CDR3 coding DNA: TGTGCCATCAGTGGGGCCCTGTCTAATGAGCAGTTCTTC.

The CDR3 bases are TGTGCCAGCAGTTTCTCAGGCGAATCCGTGCAGTACTTC. Translating gives CASSFSGESVQYF. The chain joins TRBV12-3 or TRBV12-4 to TRBJ2-7; D unclear. Trimming left V 3 bases short and J 9 bases short, with 15 bases between. This CDR3 region has 13 residues.

This clonotype was seen ten or more times. The chain couples TRBV24-1 to TRBJ2-7; D unresolved. Trimming took 6 bases from V and 3 from J, leaving 11 bases between them. The germline CDR1 and CDR2 sequences are KGHDR and SFDVKD. This CDR3 region has 13 residues. The CDR3 region has the DNA TGTGCCACCAGTAAAGGGTCTAACTACGAGCAGTACTTC. As protein: CATSKGSNYEQYF.

Many counts were recorded for this clonotype. This sequence joins TRBV5-4 and TRBJ2-3; D not resolved. Germline V CDR1 and CDR2: SGHNT, YYREEE (reference sequence). Trimming took 0 bases from V and 0 from J, leaving 14 bases between them. The CDR3 runs to 17 residues. CDR3 in DNA: TGTGCCAGCAGCTTGGGTACTTTTACTCCTAGCACAGATACGCAGTATTTT. Translation gives CASSLGTFTPSTDTQYF. The variable domain in full, completed from reference TRBV5-4 and TRBJ2-3, reads ETGVTQSPTHLIKTRGQQVTLRCSSQSGHNTVSWYQQALGQGPQFIFQYYREEENGRGNFPPRFSGLQFPNYSSELNVNALELDDSALYLCASSLGTFTPSTDTQYFGPGTRLTVL.

In its sample, this clonotype was seen a few times. V is TRBV6-5 and J is TRBJ2-2; 9 nucleotides match TRBD1. This CDR3 contains 17 residues. In germline, CDR1 is MNHEY, CDR2 SVGAGI. The ends lost 5 bases at V and 6 bases at J; junction bases unmatched: 13. CDR3 in DNA: TGTGCCAGCAGTCGCCGCCTACAGGGGGCCCAAGCCGGGGAGCTGTTTTTT. It translates to CASSRRLQGAQAGELFF.

This clonotype has more than one count but fewer than ten. This chain joins TRBV27 and TRBJ2-7, with TRBD2 matching over 10 bases. The J segment lost 2 bases and the V segment lost 5 bases, leaving 9 bases of the junction unmatched. The CDR3 loop spans 16 amino acids. Germline CDR1 is MNHEY and CDR2 is SMNVEV (reference sequence). The CDR3 spells CASSPRGLAATYEQYF. The CDR3 DNA follows: TGTGCCAGCAGTCCCCGCGGACTAGCGGCTACCTACGAGCAGTACTTC.

The chain employs TRBV28 and TRBJ2-7; 9 bases line up with TRBD1. CDR1 is MDHEN and CDR2 is SYDVKM in the germline V gene. The CDR3 covers 15 residues. The J segment lost 1 base and the V segment lost 5 bases, leaving 6 bases of the junction unmatched. DNA of the CDR3: TGTGCCAGCAGTGGGGGACAGGGAGCTTCCTACGAGCAGTACTTC. Encoded protein: CASSGGQGASYEQYF.

This clonotype occurred many times. The rearrangement links TRBV29-1 to TRBJ2-1; 7 bases are a match to TRBD2. With V trimmed by 6 bases and J by 6 bases, 11 bases remained unmatched. Germline V gene data show CDR1 as SQVTM and CDR2 as ANQGSEA. The CDR3 extends over 14 amino acids. CDR3 in DNA: TGCAGCGTCCGGAAGTCTAGCGGCATCAATGAGCAGTTCTTC. It is translated as CSVRKSSGINEQFF.

This chain joins TRBV4-1 and TRBJ2-2, with a possible D match to TRBD2 (5 bases). Trimming left V 4 bases short and J 4 bases short, with 13 bases between. This CDR3 region has 15 residues. The germline V gene encodes CDR1 MGHRA and CDR2 YSYEKL. CDR3 sequence: CASSPGLSGTGELFF. The CDR3 nucleotides read TGCGCCAGCAGCCCCGGACTCTCCGGCACCGGGGAGCTGTTTTTT.

At least ten counts were recorded for this clonotype. This CDR3 reads CASSWGGGGYGYTF. CDR3 nucleotides: TGTGCCAGCAGTTGGGGCGGGGGCGGCTATGGCTACACCTTC. The V gene is TRBV27, the J gene TRBJ1-2; D might be TRBD1 (6 bases). The CDR3 is 14 residues long. CDR1 MNHEY and CDR2 SMNVEV come from the germline V gene (reference sequence). V lost 4 bases and J 4 bases, leaving 13 bases between the germline ends.

This clonotype was detected many times. The V call is TRBV12-3 or TRBV12-4, the J call TRBJ2-1; TRBD2 might be the D (6 bases). This CDR3 is 14 amino acids long. V was clipped by 3 bases and J by 8 bases, with 14 bases between them. This chain's CDR3 is CASSFGLGGYEQFF. The CDR3 DNA follows: TGTGCCAGCAGTTTCGGTCTAGGAGGGTATGAGCAGTTCTTC.

The CDR3 region is CSASWGTNYGYTF. DNA of the CDR3: TGCAGTGCGTCTTGGGGGACTAACTATGGCTACACCTTC. The V call is TRBV20-1, the J call TRBJ1-2, with D perhaps matching TRBD1 (5 bases). Between the trimmed V and J ends, which lost 6 bases and 0 bases, there was a span of 11 bases. Looked up from germline, CDR1 is DFQATT and CDR2 is SNEGSKA (reference sequence). CDR3 length: 13 amino acids.

This clonotype has ten or more counts. The V and J genes are TRBV29-1 and TRBJ1-1; D unresolved. Germline V gives CDR1 SQVTM, CDR2 ANQGSEA. Deletions cut 5 bases from V and 1 base from J, with 8 bases between. This CDR3 has 12 amino acids. The chain's CDR3 is CSVKMTNTEAFF. For the CDR3, the DNA is TGCAGCGTTAAGATGACGAACACTGAAGCTTTCTTT.

In this sample, this clonotype turned up many times. The rearrangement links TRBV5-6 to TRBJ2-5, with D unclear. V was cut by 4 bases and J by 5 bases, with 6 bases left in between. Germline V gene data show CDR1 as SGHDT and CDR2 as YYEEEE. This CDR3 region has 11 residues. Written as DNA, the CDR3 is TGTGCCAGCAGCATGATGGAGACCCAGTACTTC. Its translation is CASSMMETQYF.